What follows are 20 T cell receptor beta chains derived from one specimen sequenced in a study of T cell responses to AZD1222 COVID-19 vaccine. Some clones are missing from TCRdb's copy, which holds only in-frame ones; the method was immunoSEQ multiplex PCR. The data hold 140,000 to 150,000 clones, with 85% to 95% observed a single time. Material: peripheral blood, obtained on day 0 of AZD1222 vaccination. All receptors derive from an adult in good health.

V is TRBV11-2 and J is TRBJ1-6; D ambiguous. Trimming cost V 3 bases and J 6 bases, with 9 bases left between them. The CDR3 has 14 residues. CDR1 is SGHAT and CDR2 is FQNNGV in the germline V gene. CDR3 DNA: TGTGCCAGCAGCTTGGGAGGGCGTAATTCACCCCTCCACTTT. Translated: CASSLGGRNSPLHF.

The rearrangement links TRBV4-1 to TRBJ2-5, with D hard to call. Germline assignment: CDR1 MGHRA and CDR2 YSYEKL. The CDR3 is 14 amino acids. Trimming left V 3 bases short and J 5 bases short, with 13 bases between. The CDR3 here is CASSHPGSLETQYF. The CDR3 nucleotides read TGCGCCAGCAGCCACCCCGGCAGCCTGGAGACCCAGTACTTC.

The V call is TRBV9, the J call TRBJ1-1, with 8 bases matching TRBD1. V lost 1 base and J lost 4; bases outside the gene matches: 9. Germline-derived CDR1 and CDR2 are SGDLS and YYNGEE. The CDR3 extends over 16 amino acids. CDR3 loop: CASSVSHGQGSTEAFF. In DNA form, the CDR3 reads TGTGCCAGCAGCGTAAGCCACGGACAGGGAAGCACTGAAGCTTTCTTT.

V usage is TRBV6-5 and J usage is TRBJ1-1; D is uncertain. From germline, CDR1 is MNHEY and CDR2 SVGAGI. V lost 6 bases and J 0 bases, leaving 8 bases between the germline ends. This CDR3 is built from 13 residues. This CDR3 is CASRDSMNTEAFF. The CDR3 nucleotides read TGTGCCAGCAGAGATTCTATGAACACTGAAGCTTTCTTT.

CDR3 region: CASSLRDSNNSPLHF. The DNA of the CDR3 is TGCGCCAGCAGCTTGAGGGACAGCAATAATTCACCCCTCCACTTT. The gene calls are TRBV5-1 and TRBJ1-6; TRBD1 matches 7 bases. The CDR3 is 15 amino acids. V trimming: 1 base; J trimming: 5 bases; junction bases outside the gene matches: 3. CDR1 and CDR2 from the germline V gene are SGHRS and YFSETQ.

CDR3 sequence: CASSYSGYTEAFF. The CDR3, as DNA: TGTGCCAGCAGTTATTCCGGGTACACTGAAGCTTTCTTT. The chain couples TRBV6-5 to TRBJ1-1; D gene uncertain. The CDR3 consists of 13 residues. The V end was cut by 3 bases, the J end by 3 bases, with 8 bases between. Germline V gives CDR1 MNHEY, CDR2 SVGAGI.

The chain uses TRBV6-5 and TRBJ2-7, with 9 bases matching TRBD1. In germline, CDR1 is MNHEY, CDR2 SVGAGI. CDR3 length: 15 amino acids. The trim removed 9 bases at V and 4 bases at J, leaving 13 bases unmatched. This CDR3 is CASDNSGTGRYEQYF. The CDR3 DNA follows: TGTGCCAGTGACAACAGCGGGACAGGGCGTTACGAGCAGTACTTC.

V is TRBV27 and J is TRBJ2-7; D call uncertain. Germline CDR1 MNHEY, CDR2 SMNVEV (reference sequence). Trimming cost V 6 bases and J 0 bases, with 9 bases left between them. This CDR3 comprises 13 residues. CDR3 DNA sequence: TGTGCCAGCAGCCCTACGAGCTCCTACGAGCAGTACTTC. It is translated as CASSPTSSYEQYF.

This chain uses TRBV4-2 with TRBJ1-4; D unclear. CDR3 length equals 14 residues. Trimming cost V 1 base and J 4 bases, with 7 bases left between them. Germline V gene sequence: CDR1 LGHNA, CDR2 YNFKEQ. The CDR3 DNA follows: TGTGCCAGCAGCCAAGCCAGAATTAATGAAAAACTGTTTTTT. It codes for CASSQARINEKLFF.

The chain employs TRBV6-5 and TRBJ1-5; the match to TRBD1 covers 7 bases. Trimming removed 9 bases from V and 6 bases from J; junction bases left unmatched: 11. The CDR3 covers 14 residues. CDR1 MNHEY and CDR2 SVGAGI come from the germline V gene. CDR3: CASHTGDGRQPQHF. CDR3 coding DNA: TGTGCCAGTCATACAGGGGATGGGCGTCAGCCCCAGCATTTT.

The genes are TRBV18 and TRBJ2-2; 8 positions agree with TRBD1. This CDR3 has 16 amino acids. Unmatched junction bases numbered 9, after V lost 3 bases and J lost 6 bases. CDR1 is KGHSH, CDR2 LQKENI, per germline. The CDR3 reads CASSPSLDRGAGELFF. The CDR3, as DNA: TGTGCCAGCTCACCTTCCCTCGACAGGGGCGCCGGGGAGCTGTTTTTT.

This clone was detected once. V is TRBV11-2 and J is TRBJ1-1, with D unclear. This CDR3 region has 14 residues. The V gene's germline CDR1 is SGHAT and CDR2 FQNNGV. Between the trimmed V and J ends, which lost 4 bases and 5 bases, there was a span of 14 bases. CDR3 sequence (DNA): TGTGCCAGCAGCTCGTTTTTTGTAGGAACTGAAGCTTTCTTT. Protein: CASSSFFVGTEAFF.

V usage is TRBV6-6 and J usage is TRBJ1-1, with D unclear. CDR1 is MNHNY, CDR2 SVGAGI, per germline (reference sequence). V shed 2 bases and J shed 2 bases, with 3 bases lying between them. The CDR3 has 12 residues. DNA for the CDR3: TGTGCCAGCAGTTACAAAAACACTGAAGCTTTCTTT. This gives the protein CASSYKNTEAFF.

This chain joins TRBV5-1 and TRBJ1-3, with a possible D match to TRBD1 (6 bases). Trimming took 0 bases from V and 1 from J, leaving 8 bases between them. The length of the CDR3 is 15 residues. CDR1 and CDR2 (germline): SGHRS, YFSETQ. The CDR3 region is CASSLAGASGNTIYF. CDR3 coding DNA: TGCGCCAGCAGCTTGGCGGGGGCTTCTGGAAACACCATATATTTT.

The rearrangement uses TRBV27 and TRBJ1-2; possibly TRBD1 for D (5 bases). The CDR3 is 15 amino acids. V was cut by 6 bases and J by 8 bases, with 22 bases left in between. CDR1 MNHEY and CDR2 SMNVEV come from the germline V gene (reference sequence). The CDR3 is CASRHGGIPYTGYTF. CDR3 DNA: TGTGCCAGCAGACACGGGGGGATACCTTATACAGGCTACACCTTC.

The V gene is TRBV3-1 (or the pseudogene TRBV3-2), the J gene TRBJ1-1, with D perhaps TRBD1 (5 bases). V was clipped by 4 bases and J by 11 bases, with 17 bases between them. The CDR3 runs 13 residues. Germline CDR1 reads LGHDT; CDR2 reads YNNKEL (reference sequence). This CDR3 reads CASSPGTLMQAFF. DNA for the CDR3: TGTGCCAGCAGCCCCGGGACCTTGATGCAGGCTTTCTTT.

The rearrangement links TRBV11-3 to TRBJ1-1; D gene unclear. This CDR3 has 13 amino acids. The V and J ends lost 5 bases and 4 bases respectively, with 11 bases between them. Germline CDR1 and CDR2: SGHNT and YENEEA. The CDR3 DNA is TGTGCCAGCAGCCACCGGGCCGGCACTGAAGCTTTCTTT. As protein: CASSHRAGTEAFF.

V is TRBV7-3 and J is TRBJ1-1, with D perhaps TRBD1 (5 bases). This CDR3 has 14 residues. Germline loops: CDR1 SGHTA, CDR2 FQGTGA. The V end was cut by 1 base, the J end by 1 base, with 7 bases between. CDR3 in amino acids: CASSLNRRNTEAFF. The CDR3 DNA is TGTGCCAGCAGCTTAAACAGGAGGAACACTGAAGCTTTCTTT.

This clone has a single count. CDR3 coding DNA: TGTGCCAGTGGAATTGCTGCGGGGATCTCTGAAGCTTTCTTT. Protein sequence: CASGIAAGISEAFF. J is TRBJ1-1 and V is TRBV19; D is ambiguous. The germline gives CDR1 LNHDA, CDR2 SQIVND (reference sequence). This CDR3 has 14 residues. Trimming took off 8 bases at V and 6 bases at J, with 19 bases between the two ends.

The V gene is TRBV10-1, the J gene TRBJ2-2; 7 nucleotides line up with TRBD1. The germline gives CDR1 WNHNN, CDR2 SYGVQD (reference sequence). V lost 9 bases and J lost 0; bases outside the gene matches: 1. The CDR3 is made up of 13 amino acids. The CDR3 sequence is CASGTANTGELFF. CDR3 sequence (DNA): TGCGCCAGTGGGACAGCGAACACCGGGGAGCTGTTTTTT.